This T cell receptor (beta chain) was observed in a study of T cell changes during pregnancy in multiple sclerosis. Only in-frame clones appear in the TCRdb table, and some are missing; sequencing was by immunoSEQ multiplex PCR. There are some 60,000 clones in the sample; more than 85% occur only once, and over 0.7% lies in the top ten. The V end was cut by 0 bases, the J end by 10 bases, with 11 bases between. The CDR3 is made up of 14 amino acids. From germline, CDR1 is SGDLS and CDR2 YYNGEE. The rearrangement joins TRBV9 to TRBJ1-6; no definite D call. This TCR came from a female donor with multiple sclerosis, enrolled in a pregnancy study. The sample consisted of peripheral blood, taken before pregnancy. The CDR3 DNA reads TGTGCCAGCAGCGTAGCGGCGTTCGGGTCACCCCTCCACTTT. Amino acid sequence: CASSVAAFGSPLHF.